The rows below give T cell receptor beta chains drawn from one sample of a study of T cell changes during pregnancy in multiple sclerosis. Clones were sequenced by immunoSEQ multiplex PCR, and TCRdb holds only the in-frame ones, with some missing. This sample carries roughly 40,000 clones, around 92% of them seen once, and the ten largest clones take around 0.5%. Source: CD4+ T cells from peripheral blood mononuclear cells, taken in the second trimester of pregnancy. Source of these receptors: a female donor in good health, enrolled as a control in a pregnancy study. Both conserved end residues are part of each CDR3. The order of the fields is CDR3 DNA, CDR3 protein, D gene, J gene, clone size, V gene. A D gene is named only where the DNA matches it firmly. Only some rows state a clone size, as once, few, many or a class for expanded clones.

CDR3 DNA: TGCAGCGTTAACACGGGTCATGGCAATCAGCCCCAGCATTTT
CDR3 protein: CSVNTGHGNQPQHF
D gene: .
J gene: TRBJ1-5
clone size: .
V gene: TRBV29-1

CDR3 DNA: TGTGCCAGCAGTTTCCTGATGCCGGGACAGGGGGAGGAAAAACTGTTTTTT
CDR3 protein: CASSFLMPGQGEEKLFF
D gene: TRBD1
J gene: TRBJ1-4
clone size: .
V gene: TRBV28

CDR3 DNA: TGTGCCTGGAATGTAGACATGTCCTATGGCTACACCTTC
CDR3 protein: CAWNVDMSYGYTF
D gene: .
J gene: TRBJ1-2
clone size: .
V gene: TRBV30

CDR3 DNA: TGTGCCAGCAGTCCCGGAGTATATACGCAGTATTTT
CDR3 protein: CASSPGVYTQYF
D gene: .
J gene: TRBJ2-3
clone size: .
V gene: TRBV7-8

CDR3 DNA: TGTGCCAGTAGTATTGGGCTAGCGGGAGGAACGCAGTTCTTC
CDR3 protein: CASSIGLAGGTQFF
D gene: TRBD2
J gene: TRBJ2-1
clone size: .
V gene: TRBV19

CDR3 DNA: TGTGCCAGTAGTATAGGGACAGGCAACTATGGCTACACCTTC
CDR3 protein: CASSIGTGNYGYTF
D gene: TRBD1
J gene: TRBJ1-2
clone size: .
V gene: TRBV19

CDR3 DNA: TGTGCCAGCAGCCCGGCCGGGGTAGACTTTTACAATGAGCAGTTCTTC
CDR3 protein: CASSPAGVDFYNEQFF
D gene: .
J gene: TRBJ2-1
clone size: .
V gene: TRBV4-2

CDR3 DNA: TGTGCCAGCGCGGGACCGTACAATGAGCAGTTCTTC
CDR3 protein: CASAGPYNEQFF
D gene: .
J gene: TRBJ2-1
clone size: .
V gene: TRBV9

CDR3 DNA: TGTGCCAGCAGCCCCTACGGACAGGGAAACATTCAGTACTTC
CDR3 protein: CASSPYGQGNIQYF
D gene: TRBD1
J gene: TRBJ2-4
clone size: .
V gene: TRBV14

CDR3 DNA: TGTGCCAGCAAGCGGGACATTCTCAGCGAGCAGTACTTC
CDR3 protein: CASKRDILSEQYF
D gene: .
J gene: TRBJ2-7
clone size: .
V gene: TRBV27

CDR3 DNA: TGCAGTGCTACGGTGATCAATGAGCAGTTCTTC
CDR3 protein: CSATVINEQFF
D gene: .
J gene: TRBJ2-1
clone size: .
V gene: TRBV20-1

CDR3 DNA: TGCGCCAGCAGCTTGGGTTGGACAGGGTCAGGAAACACCATATATTTT
CDR3 protein: CASSLGWTGSGNTIYF
D gene: TRBD1
J gene: TRBJ1-3
clone size: .
V gene: TRBV5-1

CDR3 DNA: TGTGCCATCAGCCTCACCGGGACAAACTATGGCTACACCTTC
CDR3 protein: CAISLTGTNYGYTF
D gene: .
J gene: TRBJ1-2
clone size: .
V gene: TRBV10-3

CDR3 DNA: TGTGCCAGTAGAGGACTAGCGGGCTACGAGCAGTACTTC
CDR3 protein: CASRGLAGYEQYF
D gene: TRBD2
J gene: TRBJ2-7
clone size: .
V gene: TRBV19

CDR3 DNA: TGTGCCAGCAGCCGGGGGGGGGCCGACTACGAGCAGTACTTC
CDR3 protein: CASSRGGADYEQYF
D gene: TRBD2
J gene: TRBJ2-7
clone size: .
V gene: TRBV11-3

CDR3 DNA: TGTGCCAGCAGCCCTGGACAGGGATCAGGGGCCAACGTCCTGACTTTC
CDR3 protein: CASSPGQGSGANVLTF
D gene: TRBD1
J gene: TRBJ2-6
clone size: .
V gene: TRBV28

CDR3 DNA: TGTGCCAGCAGTTATGGACTAGCGGGGGGTCCTGTGACCCAGTACTTC
CDR3 protein: CASSYGLAGGPVTQYF
D gene: TRBD2
J gene: TRBJ2-5
clone size: .
V gene: TRBV27

CDR3 DNA: TGTGCCAGCAGCTTAGATGGTTACGGGACAGGGACGGAAAATGAGCAGTTCTTC
CDR3 protein: CASSLDGYGTGTENEQFF
D gene: TRBD1
J gene: TRBJ2-1
clone size: .
V gene: TRBV11-3

CDR3 DNA: TGTGCCAGCAGCTTAGCCAGGGAGGATGGCTACACCTTC
CDR3 protein: CASSLAREDGYTF
D gene: .
J gene: TRBJ1-2
clone size: .
V gene: TRBV7-2

CDR3 DNA: TGTGCCAGCAGCGAGACAGGGGATACTGAAGCTTTCTTT
CDR3 protein: CASSETGDTEAFF
D gene: TRBD1
J gene: TRBJ1-1
clone size: .
V gene: TRBV5-5

CDR3 DNA: TGTGCCAGCTCAGACGGGACAGCCTATGGCTACACCTTC
CDR3 protein: CASSDGTAYGYTF
D gene: TRBD1
J gene: TRBJ1-2
clone size: .
V gene: TRBV18

CDR3 DNA: TGTGCCAGCAGCGTTACGCCCTCCGGGGGGGAGACCCAGTACTTC
CDR3 protein: CASSVTPSGGETQYF
D gene: TRBD2
J gene: TRBJ2-5
clone size: .
V gene: TRBV9

CDR3 DNA: TGTGCCAGCAGCTCCGCCGGGACAGGGGGAGAGACCCAGTACTTC
CDR3 protein: CASSSAGTGGETQYF
D gene: TRBD1
J gene: TRBJ2-5
clone size: .
V gene: TRBV7-8

CDR3 DNA: TGTGCCAGCACCAAAACCCACCGGAGCTCTGGAAACACCATATATTTT
CDR3 protein: CASTKTHRSSGNTIYF
D gene: .
J gene: TRBJ1-3
clone size: .
V gene: TRBV9

CDR3 DNA: TGTGCCAGCAGCCCGCCAGGGGCCGGGAACACTGAAGCTTTCTTT
CDR3 protein: CASSPPGAGNTEAFF
D gene: .
J gene: TRBJ1-1
clone size: .
V gene: TRBV6-5

CDR3 DNA: TGTGCCAGCGTTCCCTCGAGCTACTATGGCTACACCTTC
CDR3 protein: CASVPSSYYGYTF
D gene: .
J gene: TRBJ1-2
clone size: once
V gene: TRBV21-1

CDR3 DNA: TGTGCCAGCAGCCTCCCCGCGGGGGGGCGACACGAGCAGTACTTC
CDR3 protein: CASSLPAGGRHEQYF
D gene: TRBD2
J gene: TRBJ2-7
clone size: .
V gene: TRBV5-6

CDR3 DNA: TGTGCCTGGAGTGCAAGGGGGGGCACGCAGTATTTT
CDR3 protein: CAWSARGGTQYF
D gene: .
J gene: TRBJ2-3
clone size: once
V gene: TRBV30

CDR3 DNA: TGTGCCAGCAGCAAAGCCGGGACAGGGTATACTGAAGCTTTCTTT
CDR3 protein: CASSKAGTGYTEAFF
D gene: TRBD1
J gene: TRBJ1-1
clone size: .
V gene: TRBV6-5

CDR3 DNA: TGTGCCAGTAAACCCACAACAGGGATAGATACGCAGTATTTT
CDR3 protein: CASKPTTGIDTQYF
D gene: .
J gene: TRBJ2-3
clone size: .
V gene: TRBV19

CDR3 DNA: TGTGCCAGCAGTTCTGCCCCTTCACTAGCGGCTACGCAGTATTTT
CDR3 protein: CASSSAPSLAATQYF
D gene: TRBD2
J gene: TRBJ2-3
clone size: .
V gene: TRBV27

CDR3 DNA: TGTGCCAGCAGCCAGGGGAGTAGCGGGGGCCTGTCAGATACGCAGTATTTT
CDR3 protein: CASSQGSSGGLSDTQYF
D gene: TRBD2
J gene: TRBJ2-3
clone size: .
V gene: TRBV5-5

CDR3 DNA: TGTGCCAGCAGTGAAGCTCTAATAGGCAATCAGCCCCAGCATTTT
CDR3 protein: CASSEALIGNQPQHF
D gene: .
J gene: TRBJ1-5
clone size: .
V gene: TRBV2

CDR3 DNA: TGTGCCAGCAGCTTATTCACAGACTCCTACGAGCAGTACTTC
CDR3 protein: CASSLFTDSYEQYF
D gene: .
J gene: TRBJ2-7
clone size: .
V gene: TRBV7-9

CDR3 DNA: TGTGCCAGCCGACCTTCAAGGCAGGGGGATGGCTACACCTTC
CDR3 protein: CASRPSRQGDGYTF
D gene: TRBD1
J gene: TRBJ1-2
clone size: .
V gene: TRBV2

CDR3 DNA: TGTGCCAGCAGCTTTGGTGACAGAAGCTCCTACAATGAGCAGTTCTTC
CDR3 protein: CASSFGDRSSYNEQFF
D gene: .
J gene: TRBJ2-1
clone size: .
V gene: TRBV21-1

CDR3 DNA: TGCAGCGTTGAAGGGGGCCCTAGCGGGACATACAATGAGCAGTTCTTC
CDR3 protein: CSVEGGPSGTYNEQFF
D gene: TRBD2
J gene: TRBJ2-1
clone size: .
V gene: TRBV29-1

CDR3 DNA: TGTGCCGGAGGTTCAGCGGGAGGACCTTTAGATACGCAGTATTTT
CDR3 protein: CAGGSAGGPLDTQYF
D gene: TRBD2
J gene: TRBJ2-3
clone size: .
V gene: TRBV28

CDR3 DNA: TGCGCCAGCAGCACACAGGGGGAGAACACCGGGGAGCTGTTTTTT
CDR3 protein: CASSTQGENTGELFF
D gene: TRBD1
J gene: TRBJ2-2
clone size: .
V gene: TRBV5-1

CDR3 DNA: TGTGCCAGCGGGGGAGGAGCGGAGACCCAGTACTTC
CDR3 protein: CASGGGAETQYF
D gene: .
J gene: TRBJ2-5
clone size: .
V gene: TRBV28

CDR3 DNA: TGCGCCAGCAGCCAGCTAGCGGGGAGCTCCTACGAGCAGTACTTC
CDR3 protein: CASSQLAGSSYEQYF
D gene: TRBD2
J gene: TRBJ2-7
clone size: .
V gene: TRBV4-1

CDR3 DNA: TGCGCCAGCAGCTTCTTGGCGGGGCCTGGGAATTCTGAAAAACTGTTTTTT
CDR3 protein: CASSFLAGPGNSEKLFF
D gene: .
J gene: TRBJ1-4
clone size: .
V gene: TRBV5-1

CDR3 DNA: TGTGCCAGCAGCCCTCCTGGTGGCCTCACAGATACGCAGTATTTT
CDR3 protein: CASSPPGGLTDTQYF
D gene: .
J gene: TRBJ2-3
clone size: once
V gene: TRBV7-9

CDR3 DNA: TGTGCCAGCAGCTTGGATTTACTGGATGGCTACACCTTC
CDR3 protein: CASSLDLLDGYTF
D gene: .
J gene: TRBJ1-2
clone size: once
V gene: TRBV5-4

CDR3 DNA: TGTGCCAGCAGCGTAGAGGAGGAAAGGTACACCATATATTTT
CDR3 protein: CASSVEEERYTIYF
D gene: .
J gene: TRBJ1-3
clone size: .
V gene: TRBV9